Listed below are T cell receptor beta chains from one sample, sequenced in a study of molecular identifiers for immune sequencing clone quantification. TCRdb re-called the PCR reads through MiXCR, storing one row per CDR3 protein. The table records 400,000 to 600,000 distinct CDR3 sequences, about 25% of them present only once. Sequenced input: naive CD8+ T cells from blood, with Jurkat cell RNA spiked in. Receptor source: a human donor in good health. Some libraries in this study had Jurkat cell RNA spiked in. CDR3s include the opening cysteine and the closing phenylalanine or tryptophan. Fields, in order: V gene, J gene, clone size, D gene, CDR3 DNA, CDR3 protein. A D gene is named only where the DNA matches it firmly. The listing skips clone size in some rows; elsewhere it reads once, few, many or a size class.

>TRBV6-1|TRBJ2-1|-|-
TGTGCCAGCAGTAGGGACTGGCCGCGGTGCAATGAGCAGTTCTTC
CASSRDWPRCNEQFF
>TRBV20-1|TRBJ2-7|few|TRBD2
TGCAGTGCTAGAGATTTGTCGGGGGGGACAAACTACGAGCAGTACTTC
CSARDLSGGTNYEQYF
>TRBV5-6|TRBJ2-7|many|TRBD2
TGTGCCAGCTCCGAGGGCGGGAGGGGGAACGAGCAGTACTTC
CASSEGGRGNEQYF
>TRBV27|TRBJ2-3|-|-
TGTGCCAGCCTTCTCAGATTCTCTAGCACAGATACGCAGTATTTT
CASLLRFSSTDTQYF
>TRBV9|TRBJ2-2|-|TRBD1
TGTGCCAGCAGCGTAATCGGGACAGGGGCGAACACCGAGGAGCTGTTTTTT
CASSVIGTGANTEELFF
>TRBV5-5|TRBJ2-7|many|-
TGTGCCAGCAGCTTGGCCGGGTTCTACGAGCAGTACTTC
CASSLAGFYEQYF
>TRBV25-1|TRBJ2-3|few|-
TGTGCCAGCAGTGAAGGGGGCGACGATACGCAGTATTTT
CASSEGGDDTQYF
>TRBV30|TRBJ1-3|once|-
TGTGCCTGGAGTGCAGGGACACCTGAATCTGGAAACACCATATATTTT
CAWSAGTPESGNTIYF
>TRBV24-1|TRBJ2-3|-|-
TGTGCCACCAGTGATTCGGGCGGCGGATCAGATACGCGGTATTTT
CATSDSGGGSDTRYF
>TRBV6-2/TRBV6-3|TRBJ2-5|-|TRBD1
TGTGCCAGCAGTGATACGGCAGGGGGAATCCAAGAGACCCAGTACTTC
CASSDTAGGIQETQYF
>TRBV7-9|TRBJ1-5|few|-
TGTGCCAGCAGCTTCGTGCAGGGACACTATAGCAATCAGCCCCAGCATTTT
CASSFVQGHYSNQPQHF
>TRBV12-3/TRBV12-4|TRBJ2-2|many|TRBD1
TGTGCCAGCAGTGACAGGGAAACCGGGGAGCTGTTTTTT
CASSDRETGELFF
>TRBV6-6|TRBJ1-5|many|-
TGTGCCAGCAGTTACATGGGGGACATCTATAGCAATCAGCCCCAGCATTTT
CASSYMGDIYSNQPQHF
>TRBV29-1|TRBJ2-2|many|-
TGCAGCGTCCCGATTGGGACCGGGGAGCTGTTTTTT
CSVPIGTGELFF
>TRBV2|TRBJ2-7|many|-
TGTGCCAGCAGTGATGGGGGAGAGGCTTACGAGCAGTACTTC
CASSDGGEAYEQYF
>TRBV7-6|TRBJ2-1|few|TRBD2
TGTGCCAGCAGCTTGGGACTAGCGGGGCCGGAGCAAGCTTACAATGAGCAGTTCTTC
CASSLGLAGPEQAYNEQFF
>TRBV3-1|TRBJ1-4|few|-
TGTGCCAGCAGCCAAGGGCAGCAAGAAGCTAATGAAAAACTGTTTTTT
CASSQGQQEANEKLFF
>TRBV20-1|TRBJ2-7|many|-
TGCAGTGCTAGAGATATTGAGAGGGGGGCCTACGTGGAGCAGTACTTC
CSARDIERGAYVEQYF
>TRBV7-2|TRBJ1-2|few|-
TGTGCCAGCAGCTTTCTGAATAACTATGGCTACACCTTC
CASSFLNNYGYTF
>TRBV24-1|TRBJ2-5|-|-
TGTGCCACCAGTGACCACAGGGAAGAGACCCAGTACTTC
CATSDHREETQYF
>TRBV13|TRBJ2-6|-|TRBD1
TGTGCCAGCAGCCCTACGACAGGGGGGGGGGCCAACGTCCTGACTTTC
CASSPTTGGGANVLTF
>TRBV7-9|TRBJ2-7|-|-
TGTGCCAGCAGCTCTACAGGGACCGAGCAGTACTTC
CASSSTGTEQYF
>TRBV20-1|TRBJ2-3|many|-
TGCAGTGCTGATTTCCCTACACACACAGATACGCAGTATTTT
CSADFPTHTDTQYF
>TRBV5-6|TRBJ2-7|few|TRBD2
TGTGCCAGCAGCCTGGGAGCGGGGGGGAGCTCCTACGAGCAGTACTTC
CASSLGAGGSSYEQYF
>TRBV6-2/TRBV6-3|TRBJ1-5|many|-
TGTGCCAGTCTGGGCCCTTTCGATCAGCCCCAGCATTTT
CASLGPFDQPQHF
>TRBV7-6|TRBJ2-7|few|TRBD1
TGTGCCAGCAGCCCCAAACCGGACAGGGACTACGAGCAGTACTTC
CASSPKPDRDYEQYF
>TRBV7-9|TRBJ1-2|-|-
TGTGCCAGCAGCGGACGACAGAACAACTATGGCTACACCTTC
CASSGRQNNYGYTF
>TRBV7-2|TRBJ1-1|many|-
TGTGCCAGCAGCTTAGATGGCAGGGGAACTGAAGCTTTCTTT
CASSLDGRGTEAFF
>TRBV29-1|TRBJ2-4|many|-
TGCAGCGCCCCCTTAGGGGGCATTCAGTACTTC
CSAPLGGIQYF
>TRBV6-2/TRBV6-3|TRBJ1-5|-|-
TGTGCCAGCAGAGGCGCCTACGAGGACCAGCCCCAGCATTTT
CASRGAYEDQPQHF
>TRBV25-1|TRBJ2-7|many|TRBD1
TGTGCCAGCAGTAAGACAGGGAAGCACGAGCAGTACTTC
CASSKTGKHEQYF
>TRBV7-9|TRBJ2-2|many|-
TGTGCCAGCAGCAAACACACGGGGAACACCGGGGAGCTGTTTTTT
CASSKHTGNTGELFF
>TRBV30|TRBJ1-1|few|-
TGTGCCTGGAGTGCCTCTGGTTGGGCTGAAGCTTTCTTT
CAWSASGWAEAFF
>TRBV2|TRBJ2-5|-|-
TGTGCCAGCACCCTGCCGCCGGCCGAAGAGACCCAGTACTTC
CASTLPPAEETQYF
>TRBV29-1|TRBJ1-1|many|-
TGCAGCGCAGAGGGGGGCAGCTTGAACACTGAAGCTTTCTTT
CSAEGGSLNTEAFF
>TRBV9|TRBJ2-5|once|-
TGTGCCAGCAGCGTAGCCGGGGACCAAGCGACCCAGTACTTC
CASSVAGDQATQYF
>TRBV3-1|TRBJ1-1|many|-
TGTGCCAGCAGCCAAGAATTGGATACGAACACTGAAGCTTTCTTT
CASSQELDTNTEAFF
>TRBV7-9|TRBJ2-7|many|TRBD2
TGTGCCAGCAGCTCGGGACTAGCGGGACCCTACGAGCAGTACTTC
CASSSGLAGPYEQYF
>TRBV2|TRBJ2-3|-|-
TGTGCCAGCAGTGTCGGTAGCACAGATAGGCAGTATTTT
CASSVGSTDRQYF
>TRBV10-3|TRBJ2-5|few|-
TGTGCCATCAAGGAGGACCAAGAGACCCAGTACTTC
CAIKEDQETQYF
>TRBV13|TRBJ1-1|few|-
TGTGCCAGCAGCTTCCGTTCGGGGGGACTGAACACTGAAGCTTTCTTT
CASSFRSGGLNTEAFF
>TRBV29-1|TRBJ2-1|-|TRBD2
TGCAGCGTTGGGTCGGGAGGCCTCGGTGAGCAGTTCTTC
CSVGSGGLGEQFF
>TRBV18|TRBJ2-7|-|-
TGTGCCAGCTCACCAGTCAGACCCTACGAGCAGTACTTC
CASSPVRPYEQYF
>TRBV2|TRBJ2-7|-|TRBD2
TGTGCCAGCAGTGATGTTGGGCTAGCGGTCTACGTGCAGTACTTC
CASSDVGLAVYVQYF
>TRBV13|TRBJ2-6|few|-
TGTGCCAGCAGCAGACTTCAGGCTGGGGCCAACGTCCTGACTTTC
CASSRLQAGANVLTF
>TRBV27|TRBJ2-2|few|TRBD1
TGTGCCAGCAGTCTGACAGGGGACTTAAACACCGGGGAGCTGTTTTTT
CASSLTGDLNTGELFF
>TRBV7-9|TRBJ1-4|many|TRBD1
TGTGCCAGCAGCCGGGACAGTATTGGGGAAAAACTGTTTTTT
CASSRDSIGEKLFF
>TRBV5-5|TRBJ2-5|-|TRBD2
TGTGCCAGCAGCCCCGGGGGGGGGTACCAAGAGACCCAGTACTTC
CASSPGGGYQETQYF
>TRBV4-3|TRBJ1-6|-|TRBD1
TGCGCCAGCAGCCCGGGACAGGGGGCCTCACCCCTCCACTTT
CASSPGQGASPLHF
>TRBV7-6|TRBJ1-1|many|-
TGTGCCAGCAGCTATCCAGCACAGGGTGAAGCTTTCTTT
CASSYPAQGEAFF
>TRBV21-1|TRBJ2-7|many|-
TGTGCCAGCAGCAAAGTTAGCGTGCTCTCCTACGAGCAGTACTTC
CASSKVSVLSYEQYF
>TRBV7-2|TRBJ2-7|few|-
TGTGCCAGCAGCTTAGTGTACGGGTCCTACGAGCAGTACTTC
CASSLVYGSYEQYF
>TRBV29-1|TRBJ2-7|-|-
TGCAGCGTAGTAGGGGGGGTCGAGCAGTACTTC
CSVVGGVEQYF
>TRBV13|TRBJ2-3|-|TRBD2
TGTGCCAGCAGCGTAGCCCTCAGCGGGAGGGCCACAGATACGCAGTATTTT
CASSVALSGRATDTQYF
>TRBV7-9|TRBJ2-2|many|TRBD2
TGTGCCAGCAGAAATCCCTCACTAGCGGGGGGCCCGCTGTCGTTCGCCGGGGAGCTGTTTTTT
CASRNPSLAGGPLSFAGELFF
>TRBV7-9|TRBJ2-1|-|-
TGTGCCAGCAGCGGAAGCTGGACACCTCGCGATGAGCAGTTCTTC
CASSGSWTPRDEQFF
>TRBV11-2|TRBJ2-1|-|-
TGTGCCAGCACCCCCCTGACGGTAGGGTACAATGAGCAGTTCTTC
CASTPLTVGYNEQFF
>TRBV4-1|TRBJ2-5|many|-
TGCGCCAGCAGCCAAGATACACCAGAAGAGACCCAGTACTTC
CASSQDTPEETQYF